Below are 10 T cell receptor beta chains sequenced from a single sample in a study of cytomegalovirus exposure and HLA in healthy donors. Primers for the PCR totalled 60 Vbeta and 13 Jbeta. TCRdb's copy holds only in-frame clones and misses some; the assay was immunoSEQ multiplex PCR. This sample has 100,000 to 150,000 clones; around 78% occur once, and the top ten carry about 1.5%. Sequenced input: PBMCs. The receptors here all came from a young woman in good health and CMV-seronegative.

This chain links TRBV4-2 with TRBJ2-4; possibly TRBD2 for D (6 bases). Trimming shortened V by 6 bases and J by 3 bases, and 15 bases separated the two germline ends. CDR1 is LGHNA, CDR2 YNFKEQ, per germline. CDR3 length equals 15 residues. The CDR3 spells CASRHTVGGKNIQYF. CDR3 coding DNA: TGTGCCAGCAGACATACAGTGGGGGGCAAAAACATTCAGTACTTC.

The chain recombines TRBV30 with TRBJ1-1, with a possible D match to TRBD1 (6 bases). Germline CDR1 GTSNPN, CDR2 SVGIG (reference sequence). The CDR3 totals 13 residues. V lost 8 bases to trimming and J lost 1 base, with 14 bases between them. As DNA, the CDR3 is TGTGCCACTTCGACCAGGGGGAACACTGAAGCTTTCTTT. Translating gives CATSTRGNTEAFF.

This sequence joins TRBV5-1 and TRBJ2-3; maybe TRBD1 (5 bases). Trimming left V 2 bases short and J 2 bases short, with 9 bases between. The germline V gene has CDR1 SGHRS and CDR2 YFSETQ. The CDR3 is 14 amino acids. CDR3 region: CASSFIGDTDTQYF. The CDR3 region has the DNA TGCGCCAGCAGCTTCATAGGGGACACAGATACGCAGTATTTT.

The genes are TRBV5-1 and TRBJ2-1; maybe TRBD2 (6 bases). The CDR3 runs 16 residues. CDR1 SGHRS and CDR2 YFSETQ come from the germline V gene. V was pared by 1 base and J by 5 bases, with 16 bases between. CDR3 in DNA: TGCGCCAGCAGCTTGTGGGGGGAAAAGAGGAACAATGAGCAGTTCTTC. It yields the protein CASSLWGEKRNNEQFF.

This rearrangement joins TRBV4-1 to TRBJ2-2, with TRBD2 matching over 8 bases. The CDR3 is 16 residues long. Losses at the gene ends were 3 bases for V and 1 base for J; bases not matched to a gene: 4. Per the germline V gene, CDR1 is MGHRA and CDR2 is YSYEKL. CDR3 nucleotides: TGCGCCAGCAGCCAGGTGGGACTAGAGAACACCGGGGAGCTGTTTTTT. Amino acids: CASSQVGLENTGELFF.

This chain joins TRBV30 and TRBJ2-5; the match to TRBD1 covers 9 bases. The CDR3 sequence is 15 residues long. The germline V gene has CDR1 GTSNPN and CDR2 SVGIG (reference sequence). V trimming: 8 bases; J trimming: 4 bases; junction bases outside the gene matches: 14. The CDR3 nucleotides are TGTGCCGGGATACCGGGACAGGGCCTCGGAGAGACCCAGTACTTC. It codes for CAGIPGQGLGETQYF.

This clone was observed a single time. The rearrangement links TRBV19 to TRBJ2-7; weak D call: TRBD2 (8 bases). Germline loops: CDR1 LNHDA, CDR2 SQIVND (reference sequence). Trimming stripped 4 bases from V and 5 bases from J, with 21 bases between. The CDR3 runs 16 residues. The CDR3 sequence: CASSRGGQRGRNEQYF. The CDR3 DNA reads TGTGCCAGTAGTAGGGGGGGACAGCGGGGGAGGAACGAGCAGTACTTC. The entire variable domain, with the rest obtained from reference TRBV19 and TRBJ2-7, is as follows: DGGITQSPKYLFRKEGQNVTLSCEQNLNHDAMYWYRQDPGQGLRLIYYSQIVNDFQKGDIAEGYSVSREKKESFPLTVTSAQKNPTAFYLCASSRGGQRGRNEQYFGPGTRLTVT.

This chain joins TRBV7-6 and TRBJ2-2, with D unresolved. This CDR3 is built from 15 residues. Germline CDR1 and CDR2: SGHVS and FNYEAQ. With 2 bases removed from V and 2 bases from J, the gap between germline ends came to 9 bases. CDR3 sequence reads: CASSLSRVNTGELFF. CDR3 DNA sequence: TGTGCCAGCAGCTTAAGTCGAGTAAACACCGGGGAGCTGTTTTTT.

This clone was picked up one time. The chain couples TRBV6-1 to TRBJ2-7; 9 bases agree with TRBD1. Germline lookup yields CDR1 MNHNS and CDR2 SASEGT. The CDR3 runs 14 residues. V lost 6 bases and J lost 2; bases outside the gene matches: 5. CDR3 sequence (DNA): TGTGCCAGCAGAGGCCGGGACAGGGCCTACGAGCAGTACTTC. Its translation: CASRGRDRAYEQYF.

The chain joins TRBV2 to TRBJ2-3; possible D gene TRBD2, 5 bases. Germline CDR1 reads SNHLY; CDR2 reads FYNNEI. Trimming pared 3 bases from V and 3 bases from J, leaving 13 bases between. This CDR3 spans 15 amino acids. CDR3 region: CASSDPLEGTDTQYF. The CDR3 nucleotides read TGTGCCAGCAGTGACCCGCTAGAGGGTACAGATACGCAGTATTTT.